This T cell receptor beta chain was recovered during a study of blood T cell repertoires in COVID-19. The overall study: Specimens from acute and convalescent COVID-19 originated in the United States, Italy and Spain. Sources were T cells, B-cell-depleted T cells, or PBMCs; the material itself was cDNA or gDNA.

Sequencing used immunoSEQ multiplex PCR; TCRdb keeps in-frame clones, though not all of them. The sample consists of about 140,000 clones, over 75% of them appearing once. The source material was peripheral blood. The origin of this receptor is a human donor in a cohort sampled during active COVID-19.

The CDR3 coding sequence is TGTGCCAGCAGCCTTATAGCCGGGGAGCTGTTTTTT. Translated, it gives CASSLIAGELFF. This chain joins TRBV3-1 (or the pseudogene TRBV3-2) and TRBJ2-2; D not resolved. The CDR3 runs to 12 residues. V was cut by 4 bases and J by 6 bases, with 6 bases left in between. Per the germline V gene, CDR1 is LGHDT and CDR2 is YNNKEL (reference sequence).